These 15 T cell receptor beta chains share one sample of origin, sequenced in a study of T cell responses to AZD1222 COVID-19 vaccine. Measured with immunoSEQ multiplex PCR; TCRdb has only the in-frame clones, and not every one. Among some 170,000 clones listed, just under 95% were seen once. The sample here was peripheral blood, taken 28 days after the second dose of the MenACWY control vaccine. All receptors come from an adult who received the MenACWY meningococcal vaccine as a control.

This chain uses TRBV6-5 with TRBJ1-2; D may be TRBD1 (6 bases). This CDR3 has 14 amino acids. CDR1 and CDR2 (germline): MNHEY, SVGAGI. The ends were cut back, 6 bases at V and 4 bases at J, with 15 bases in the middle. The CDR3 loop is CASSPGVRGYGYTF. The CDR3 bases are TGTGCCAGCAGCCCAGGGGTGCGCGGCTATGGCTACACCTTC.

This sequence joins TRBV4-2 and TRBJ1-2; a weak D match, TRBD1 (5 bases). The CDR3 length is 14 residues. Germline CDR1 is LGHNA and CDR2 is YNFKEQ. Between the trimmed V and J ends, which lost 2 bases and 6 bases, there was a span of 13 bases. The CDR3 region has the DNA TGTGCCAGCAGCCAATCGACTCAGGGAAATGGCTACACCTTC. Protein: CASSQSTQGNGYTF.

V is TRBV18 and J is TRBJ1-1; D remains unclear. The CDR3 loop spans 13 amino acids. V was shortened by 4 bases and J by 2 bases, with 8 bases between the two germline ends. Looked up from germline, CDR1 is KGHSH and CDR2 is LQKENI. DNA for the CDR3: TGTGCCAGCTCACTATCGAAAAACACTGAAGCTTTCTTT. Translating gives CASSLSKNTEAFF.

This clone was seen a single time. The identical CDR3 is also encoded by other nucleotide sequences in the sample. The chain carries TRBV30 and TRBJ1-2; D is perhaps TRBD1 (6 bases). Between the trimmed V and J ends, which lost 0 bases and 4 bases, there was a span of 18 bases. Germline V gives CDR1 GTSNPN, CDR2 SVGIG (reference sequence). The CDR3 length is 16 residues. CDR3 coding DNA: TGTGCCTGGAGTGTACGTGTGGGGGGCCCAGGCTATGGCTACACCTTC. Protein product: CAWSVRVGGPGYGYTF.

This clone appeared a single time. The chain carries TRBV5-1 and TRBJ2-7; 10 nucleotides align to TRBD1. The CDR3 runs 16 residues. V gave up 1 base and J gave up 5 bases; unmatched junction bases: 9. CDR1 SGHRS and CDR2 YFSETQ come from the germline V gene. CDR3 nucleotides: TGCGCCAGCAGCTTGTCCGGGACAGGGGTCTTCCACGAGCAGTACTTC. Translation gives CASSLSGTGVFHEQYF.

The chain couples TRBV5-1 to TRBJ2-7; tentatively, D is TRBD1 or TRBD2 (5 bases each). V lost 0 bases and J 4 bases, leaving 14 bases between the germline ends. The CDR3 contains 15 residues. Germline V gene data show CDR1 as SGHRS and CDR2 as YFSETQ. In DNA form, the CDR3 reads TGCGCCAGCAGCTTGGCGGGACCCGACGTTTACGAGCAGTACTTC. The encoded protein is CASSLAGPDVYEQYF.

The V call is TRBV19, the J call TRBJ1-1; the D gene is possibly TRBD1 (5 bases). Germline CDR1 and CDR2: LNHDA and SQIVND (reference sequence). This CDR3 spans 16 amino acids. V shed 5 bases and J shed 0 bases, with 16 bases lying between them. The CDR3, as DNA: TGTGCCAGTAGTCCTCAGGCCTTGGGGGTGAACACTGAAGCTTTCTTT. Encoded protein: CASSPQALGVNTEAFF.

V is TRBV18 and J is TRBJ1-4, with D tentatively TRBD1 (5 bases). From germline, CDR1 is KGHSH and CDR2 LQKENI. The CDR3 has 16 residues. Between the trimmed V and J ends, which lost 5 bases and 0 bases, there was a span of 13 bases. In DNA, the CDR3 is TGTGCCAGCTCAACGACAGTTCTTACAACTAATGAAAAACTGTTTTTT. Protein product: CASSTTVLTTNEKLFF.

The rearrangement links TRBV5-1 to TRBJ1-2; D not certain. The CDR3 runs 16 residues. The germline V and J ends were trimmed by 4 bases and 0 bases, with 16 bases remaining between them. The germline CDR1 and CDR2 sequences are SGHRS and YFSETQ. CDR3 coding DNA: TGCGCCAGCAGCCCCGGGAGTCAGTATTCTAACTATGGCTACACCTTC. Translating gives CASSPGSQYSNYGYTF.

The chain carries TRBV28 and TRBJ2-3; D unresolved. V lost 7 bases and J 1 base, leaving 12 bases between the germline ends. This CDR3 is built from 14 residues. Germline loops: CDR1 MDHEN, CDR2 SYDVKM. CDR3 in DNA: TGTGCCAGCAACTATCCCTTAGGCACAGATACGCAGTATTTT. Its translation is CASNYPLGTDTQYF.

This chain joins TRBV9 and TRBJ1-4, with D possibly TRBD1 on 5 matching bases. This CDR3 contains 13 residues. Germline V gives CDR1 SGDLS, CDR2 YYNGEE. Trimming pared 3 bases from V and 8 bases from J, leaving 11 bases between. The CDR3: CASSAGTREKLFF. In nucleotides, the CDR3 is TGTGCCAGCAGCGCAGGGACCCGGGAAAAACTGTTTTTT.

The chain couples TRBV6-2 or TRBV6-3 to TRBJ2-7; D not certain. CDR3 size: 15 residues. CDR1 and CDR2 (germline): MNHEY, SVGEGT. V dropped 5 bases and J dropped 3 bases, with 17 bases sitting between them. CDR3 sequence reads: CASSDPMGRHYEQYF. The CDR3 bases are TGTGCCAGCAGTGACCCTATGGGCAGACACTACGAGCAGTACTTC.

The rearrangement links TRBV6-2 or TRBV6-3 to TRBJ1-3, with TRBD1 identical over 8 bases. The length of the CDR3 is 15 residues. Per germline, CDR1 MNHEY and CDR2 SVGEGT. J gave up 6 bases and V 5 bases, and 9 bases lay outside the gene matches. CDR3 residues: CASSPRGTGINTIYF. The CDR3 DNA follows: TGTGCCAGCAGTCCACGCGGGACAGGCATAAACACCATATATTTT.

The CDR3 here is CAWSPPDRNTGELFF. The CDR3 DNA is TGTGCCTGGAGTCCGCCAGACAGAAACACCGGGGAGCTGTTTTTT. This chain joins TRBV30 and TRBJ2-2; maybe TRBD1 (5 bases). The V and J ends lost 2 bases and 2 bases respectively, with 12 bases between them. Per the germline V gene, CDR1 is GTSNPN and CDR2 is SVGIG (reference sequence). This CDR3 comprises 15 residues.

CDR3 coding DNA: TGTGCCAGCAGCCAAACAGGGGGCGATCAGCCCCAGCATTTT. Its protein product is CASSQTGGDQPQHF. This chain connects TRBV3-1 (or the pseudogene TRBV3-2) to TRBJ1-5; 9 positions agree with TRBD1. This CDR3 region has 14 residues. Trimming removed 2 bases from V and 5 bases from J; junction bases left unmatched: 1. Germline CDR1 is LGHDT and CDR2 is YNNKEL (reference sequence).